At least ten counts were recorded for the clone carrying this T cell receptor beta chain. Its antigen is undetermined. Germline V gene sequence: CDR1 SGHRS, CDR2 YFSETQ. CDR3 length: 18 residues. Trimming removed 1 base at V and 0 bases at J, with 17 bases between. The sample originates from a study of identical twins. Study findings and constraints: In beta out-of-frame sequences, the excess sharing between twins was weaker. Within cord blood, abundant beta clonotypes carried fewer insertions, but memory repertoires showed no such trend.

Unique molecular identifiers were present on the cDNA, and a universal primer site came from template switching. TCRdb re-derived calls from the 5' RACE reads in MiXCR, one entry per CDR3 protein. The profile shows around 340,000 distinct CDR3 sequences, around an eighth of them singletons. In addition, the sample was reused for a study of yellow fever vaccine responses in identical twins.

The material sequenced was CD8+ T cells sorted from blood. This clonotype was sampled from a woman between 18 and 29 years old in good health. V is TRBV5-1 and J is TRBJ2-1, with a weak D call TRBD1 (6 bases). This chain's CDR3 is CASSLIVGAPGSYNEQFF. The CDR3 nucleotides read TGCGCCAGCAGCTTGATTGTGGGGGCCCCTGGCTCCTACAATGAGCAGTTCTTC.